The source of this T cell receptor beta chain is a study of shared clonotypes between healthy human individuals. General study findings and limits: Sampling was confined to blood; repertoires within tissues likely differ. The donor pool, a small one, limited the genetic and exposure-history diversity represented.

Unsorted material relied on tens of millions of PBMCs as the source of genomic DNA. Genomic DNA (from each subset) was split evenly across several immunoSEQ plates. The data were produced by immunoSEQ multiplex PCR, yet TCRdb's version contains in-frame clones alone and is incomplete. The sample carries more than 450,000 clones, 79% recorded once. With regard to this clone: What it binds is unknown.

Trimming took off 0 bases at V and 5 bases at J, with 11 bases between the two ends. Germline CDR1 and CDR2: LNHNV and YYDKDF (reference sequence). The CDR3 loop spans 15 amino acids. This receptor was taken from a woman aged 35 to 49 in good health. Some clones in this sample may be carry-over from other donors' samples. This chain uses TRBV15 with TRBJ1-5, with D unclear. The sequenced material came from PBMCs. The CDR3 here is CATSREDRSDQPQHF. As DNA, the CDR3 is TGTGCCACCAGCAGAGAGGACCGAAGCGATCAGCCCCAGCATTTT.